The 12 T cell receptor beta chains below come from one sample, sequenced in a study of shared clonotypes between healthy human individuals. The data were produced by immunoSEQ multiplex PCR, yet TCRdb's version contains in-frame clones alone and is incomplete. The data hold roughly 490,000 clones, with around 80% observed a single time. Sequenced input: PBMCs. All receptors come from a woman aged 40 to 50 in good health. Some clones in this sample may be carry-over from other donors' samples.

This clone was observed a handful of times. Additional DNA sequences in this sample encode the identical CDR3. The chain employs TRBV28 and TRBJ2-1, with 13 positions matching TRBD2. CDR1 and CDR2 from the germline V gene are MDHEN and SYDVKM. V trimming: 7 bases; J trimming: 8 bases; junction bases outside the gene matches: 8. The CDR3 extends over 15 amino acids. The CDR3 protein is CASKAGTSGNDEQFF. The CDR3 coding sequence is TGTGCCAGCAAGGCCGGGACTAGCGGGAATGATGAGCAGTTCTTC.

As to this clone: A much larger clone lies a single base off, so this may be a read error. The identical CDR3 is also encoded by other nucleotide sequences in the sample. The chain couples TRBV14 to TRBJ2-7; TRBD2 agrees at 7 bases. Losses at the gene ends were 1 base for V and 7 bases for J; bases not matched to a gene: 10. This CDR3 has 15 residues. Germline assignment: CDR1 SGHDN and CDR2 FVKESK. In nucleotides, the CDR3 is TGTGCCAGCAGCCAAGGTCCGGGAGGCAGCTATGAGCAGTACTTC. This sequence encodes CASSQGPGGSYEQYF.

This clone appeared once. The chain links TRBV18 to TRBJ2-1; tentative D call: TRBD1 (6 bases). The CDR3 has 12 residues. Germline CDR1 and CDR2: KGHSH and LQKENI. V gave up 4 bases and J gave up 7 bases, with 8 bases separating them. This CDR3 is CASSRDRNEQFF. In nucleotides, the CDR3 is TGTGCCAGCTCACGAGACAGGAATGAGCAGTTCTTC.

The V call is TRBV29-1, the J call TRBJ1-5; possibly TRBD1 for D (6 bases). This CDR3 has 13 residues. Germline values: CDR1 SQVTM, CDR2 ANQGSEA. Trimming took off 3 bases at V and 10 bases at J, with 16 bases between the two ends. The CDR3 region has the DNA TGCAGCGTTGAGCTCCCCGGAGGGGGTCCCCAGCATTTT. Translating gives CSVELPGGGPQHF.

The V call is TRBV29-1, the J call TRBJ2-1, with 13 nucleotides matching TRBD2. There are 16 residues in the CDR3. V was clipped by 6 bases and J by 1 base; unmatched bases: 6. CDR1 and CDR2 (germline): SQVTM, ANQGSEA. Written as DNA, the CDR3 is TGCAGCGTCACCGGACTAGCGGGAGCTTCCTACAATGAGCAGTTCTTC. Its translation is CSVTGLAGASYNEQFF.

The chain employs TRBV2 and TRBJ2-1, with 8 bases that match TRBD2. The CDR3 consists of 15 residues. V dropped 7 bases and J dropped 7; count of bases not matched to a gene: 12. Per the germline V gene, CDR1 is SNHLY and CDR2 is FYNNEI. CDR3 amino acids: CASTVTGGPRNEQFF. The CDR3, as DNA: TGTGCCAGCACAGTTACGGGAGGGCCGAGGAATGAGCAGTTCTTC.

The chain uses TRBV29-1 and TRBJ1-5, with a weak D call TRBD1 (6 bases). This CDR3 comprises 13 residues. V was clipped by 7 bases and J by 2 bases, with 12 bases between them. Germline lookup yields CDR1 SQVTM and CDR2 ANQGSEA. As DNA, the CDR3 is TGCAGCGCCTGGGCAGGGGGCAATCAGCCCCAGCATTTT. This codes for CSAWAGGNQPQHF.

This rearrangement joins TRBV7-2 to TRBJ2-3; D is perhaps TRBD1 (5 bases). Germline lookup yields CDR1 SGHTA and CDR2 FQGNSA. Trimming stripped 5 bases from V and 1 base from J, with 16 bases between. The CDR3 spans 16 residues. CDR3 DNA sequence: TGTGCCAGCAGCCGCCAGGGCCCTACGGGCACAGATACGCAGTATTTT. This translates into CASSRQGPTGTDTQYF. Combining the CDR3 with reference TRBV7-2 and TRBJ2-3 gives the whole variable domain GAGVSQSPSNKVTEKGKDVELRCDPISGHTALYWYRQSLGQGLEFLIYFQGNSAPDKSGLPSDRFSAERTGGSVSTLTIQRTQQEDSAVYLCASSRQGPTGTDTQYFGPGTRLTVL.

Here the CDR3 DNA reads TGCGCCAGCAGCTCCGGGACTAGCATTAACGAGCAGTACTTC. It codes for CASSSGTSINEQYF. The chain is built from TRBV5-1 and TRBJ2-5; 9 nucleotides agree with TRBD2. Gene TRBJ2-7 matches the end of the DNA better, so the J call may be wrong. In germline, CDR1 is SGHRS, CDR2 YFSETQ. This CDR3 has 14 amino acids.

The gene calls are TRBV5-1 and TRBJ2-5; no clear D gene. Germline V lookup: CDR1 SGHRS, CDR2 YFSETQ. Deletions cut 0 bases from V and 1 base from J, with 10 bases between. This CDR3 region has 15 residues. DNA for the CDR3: TGCGCCAGCAGCTTGGAGTCAGGTGTCCAAGAGACCCAGTACTTC. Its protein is CASSLESGVQETQYF.

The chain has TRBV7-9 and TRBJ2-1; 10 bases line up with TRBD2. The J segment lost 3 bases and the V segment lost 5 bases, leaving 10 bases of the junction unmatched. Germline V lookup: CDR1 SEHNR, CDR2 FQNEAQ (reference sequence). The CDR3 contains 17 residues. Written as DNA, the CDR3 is TGTGCCAGCAGCCCCGAGCCGACTAGCGGGTACTACAATGAGCAGTTCTTC. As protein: CASSPEPTSGYYNEQFF.

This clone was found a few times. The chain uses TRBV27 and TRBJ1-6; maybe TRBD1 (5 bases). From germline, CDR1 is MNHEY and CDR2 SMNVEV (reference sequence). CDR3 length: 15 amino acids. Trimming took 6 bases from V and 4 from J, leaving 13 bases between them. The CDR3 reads CASRPSPGYNSPLHF. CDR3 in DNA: TGTGCCAGCAGACCCTCCCCAGGGTATAATTCACCCCTCCACTTT.